The present entry profiles one TCR beta chain with its context. Germline V gene lookup returns CDR1 LNHDA and CDR2 SQIVND (reference sequence). The V segment lost 5 bases and the J segment 6 bases; nucleotides outside the gene matches: 8. The CDR3 runs 15 residues. The source of the sample is a study of T cell changes during pregnancy in multiple sclerosis. Sequencing used immunoSEQ multiplex PCR; TCRdb keeps in-frame clones, though not all of them. The data contain about 38,000 clones, roughly 89% of them seen just once; the ten biggest clones take up approximately 6.1%. The V and J genes are TRBV19 and TRBJ2-1; TRBD1 agrees at 9 bases. Sequencing used CD8+ T cells from peripheral blood mononuclear cells, obtained in the second trimester of pregnancy. This receptor was taken from a female donor with multiple sclerosis, enrolled in a pregnancy study. CDR3 protein: CASSGTGKVVNEQFF. The CDR3 coding sequence is TGTGCCAGTAGTGGGACAGGGAAAGTAGTCAATGAGCAGTTCTTC.